This note documents a single T cell receptor (beta chain) sequence. This record comes from a study of blood T cell repertoires in COVID-19. Background on the study: Some COVID-19 samples were acute and others convalescent; all came from the United States, Italy and Spain.

This CDR3 comprises 15 residues. The V gene's germline CDR1 is MDHEN and CDR2 SYDVKM. Trimming removed 4 bases from V and 4 bases from J; junction bases left unmatched: 8. Original processing methods: The authors estimated nucleated cell counts from reference gene primer amplification. The repertoire was sequenced with immunoSEQ multiplex PCR; TCRdb's copy has only in-frame clones and lacks some. V and J calls plus clone size are reproduced from that table; the DNA served to infer D and trimming. The data hold about 140,000 clones, with around 86% observed a single time. Specimen: PBMCs or T cells enriched from blood (not recorded which). This clonotype was sampled from a man between 60 and 75 years old who had recovered from COVID-19. The genes are TRBV28 and TRBJ1-2, with 8 bases lining up with TRBD1. CDR3 DNA sequence: TGTGCCAGCAGTTACCTCCCTGGACAGGGCTATGGCTACACCTTC. This translates into CASSYLPGQGYGYTF.